This TCR beta chain is from a study of OX40 agonist ivuxolimab in advanced cancers. At the level of the study: Aged roughly 23 to 80 with a mean of approximately 57 years, they were about 83% male.

A word on this clone: Its antigen is currently unknown.

Whole-study results and caveats: With doses of 0.1 to 3.0 mg/kg, CD4+ and CD8+ blood T cells had undergone clonal expansion by week 6. Antigen targets of the expanded peripheral T cells went undetermined.

Samples of blood were obtained at baseline, on cycle 4 day 1, and on cycle 7 day 1. Measured with immunoSEQ multiplex PCR; TCRdb has only the in-frame clones, and not every one. The data contain fewer than 85,000 clones, approximately 86% of them singletons. Sequencing was performed on CD4+ or CD8+ T cells sorted from blood, taken in a trial of the OX40 agonist ivuxolimab. This sequence was found in an adult with an advanced solid tumor such as melanoma, head and neck, liver or kidney cancer.

In DNA form, the CDR3 reads TGTGCCAGCAGTTTCGGGGTAGCAGGAGTCGATACGCAGTATTTT. Protein product: CASSFGVAGVDTQYF. The chain combines TRBV7-9 with TRBJ2-3; weak D call: TRBD2 (5 bases). There are 15 residues in the CDR3. V lost 6 bases, J lost 6 bases, and 19 bases lay in between. Germline V gene lookup returns CDR1 SEHNR and CDR2 FQNEAQ (reference sequence).